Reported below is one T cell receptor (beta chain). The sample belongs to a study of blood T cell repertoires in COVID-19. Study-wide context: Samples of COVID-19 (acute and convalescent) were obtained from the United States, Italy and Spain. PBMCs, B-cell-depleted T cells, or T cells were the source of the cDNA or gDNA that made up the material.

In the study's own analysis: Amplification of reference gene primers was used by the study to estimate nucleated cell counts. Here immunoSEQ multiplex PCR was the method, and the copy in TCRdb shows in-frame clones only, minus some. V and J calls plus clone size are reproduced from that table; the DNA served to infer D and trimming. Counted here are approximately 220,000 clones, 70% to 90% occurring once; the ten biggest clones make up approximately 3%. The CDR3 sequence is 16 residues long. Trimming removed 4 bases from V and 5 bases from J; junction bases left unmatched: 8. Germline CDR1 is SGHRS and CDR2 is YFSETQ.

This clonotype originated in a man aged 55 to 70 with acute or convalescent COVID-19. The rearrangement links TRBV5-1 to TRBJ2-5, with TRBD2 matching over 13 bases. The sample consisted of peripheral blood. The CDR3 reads CASSIGTSGVGETQYF. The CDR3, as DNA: TGCGCCAGCAGCATCGGGACTAGCGGGGTTGGGGAGACCCAGTACTTC.